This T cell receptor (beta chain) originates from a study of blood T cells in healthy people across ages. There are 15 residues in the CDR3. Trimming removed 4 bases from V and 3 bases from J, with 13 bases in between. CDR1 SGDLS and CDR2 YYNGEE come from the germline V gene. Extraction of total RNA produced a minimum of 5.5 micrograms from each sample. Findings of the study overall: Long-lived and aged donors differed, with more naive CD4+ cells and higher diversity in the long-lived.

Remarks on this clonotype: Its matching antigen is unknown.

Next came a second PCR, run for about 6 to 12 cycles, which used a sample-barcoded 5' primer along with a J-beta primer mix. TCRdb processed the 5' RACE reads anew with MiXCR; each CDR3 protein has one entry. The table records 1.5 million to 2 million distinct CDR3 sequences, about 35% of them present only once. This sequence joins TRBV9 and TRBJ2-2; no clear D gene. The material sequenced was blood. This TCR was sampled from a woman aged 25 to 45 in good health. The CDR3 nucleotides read TGTGCCAGCAGCTCGATAGGTAGGGACACCGGGGAGCTGTTTTTT. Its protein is CASSSIGRDTGELFF.